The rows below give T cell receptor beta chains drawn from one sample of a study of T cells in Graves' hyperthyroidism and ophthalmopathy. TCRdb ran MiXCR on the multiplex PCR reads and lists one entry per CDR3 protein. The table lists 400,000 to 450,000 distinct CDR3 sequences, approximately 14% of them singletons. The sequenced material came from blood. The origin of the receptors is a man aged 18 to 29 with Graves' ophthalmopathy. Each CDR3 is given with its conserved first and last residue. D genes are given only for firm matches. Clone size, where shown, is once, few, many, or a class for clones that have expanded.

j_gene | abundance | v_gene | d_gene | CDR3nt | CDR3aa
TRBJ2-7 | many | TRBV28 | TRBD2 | TGTGCCAGCAGTTTACCAGCGGGAGTTTACGAGCAGTACTTC | CASSLPAGVYEQYF
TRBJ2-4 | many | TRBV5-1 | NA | TGCGCCAGCAGGGACCCAATCCTAGCCAAAAACATTCAGTACTTC | CASRDPILAKNIQYF
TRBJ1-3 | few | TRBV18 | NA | TGTGCCAGCTCACCCATAACGTCGACAGGCGGAAACACCATATATTTT | CASSPITSTGGNTIYF
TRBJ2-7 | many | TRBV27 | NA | TGTGCCAGCAGTTTGCGTCAGGGAGGCTACGAGCAGTACTTC | CASSLRQGGYEQYF
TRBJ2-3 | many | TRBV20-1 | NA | TGCAGTGCCCATAGTCTGGGTGTCTCAGATACGCAGTATTTT | CSAHSLGVSDTQYF
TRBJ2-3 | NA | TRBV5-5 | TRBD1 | TGTGCCAGCAGCGGCGGGACAGGGGGCGCAGATACGCAGTATTTT | CASSGGTGGADTQYF
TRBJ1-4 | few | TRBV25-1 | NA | TGTGCCAGCAGTGTCCGGGAGACTGGGGAGGCAACTAATGAAAAACTGTTTTTT | CASSVRETGEATNEKLFF
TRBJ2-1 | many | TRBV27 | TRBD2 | TGTGCCAGCAGTGCTGGGACTAGCACCTACAATGAGCAGTTCTTC | CASSAGTSTYNEQFF
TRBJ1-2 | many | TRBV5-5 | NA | TGTGCCAGCAGCTTGTCAAGACAGGCCAACTATGGCTACACCTTC | CASSLSRQANYGYTF
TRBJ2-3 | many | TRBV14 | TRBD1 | TGTGCCAGCAGCTACTTACAGGGGGCGAATACGCAGTATTTT | CASSYLQGANTQYF
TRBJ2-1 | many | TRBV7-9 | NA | TGTGCCAGCAGCCAGACGGACGGCTACAATGAGCAGTTCTTC | CASSQTDGYNEQFF
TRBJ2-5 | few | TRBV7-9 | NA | TGTGCCAGCAGCTTATCGCCTGGCCAAGAGACCCAGTACTTC | CASSLSPGQETQYF
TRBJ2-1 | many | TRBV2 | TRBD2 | TGTGCCAGCAGCGCCTCGAGCGGGGGTTACTACAATGAGCAGTTCTTC | CASSASSGGYYNEQFF
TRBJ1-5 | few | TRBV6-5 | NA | TGTGCCAGCAGTTCTCGAGGAGGGGCACGGCCCCAGCATTTT | CASSSRGGARPQHF
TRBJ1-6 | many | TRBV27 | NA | TGTGCCAGCAGTTCTGAGGGACAATATAATTCACCCCTCCACTTT | CASSSEGQYNSPLHF
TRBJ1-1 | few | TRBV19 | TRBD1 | TGTGCCAGTAGTATTTTAGGGACAGAGAACACTGAAGCTTTCTTT | CASSILGTENTEAFF
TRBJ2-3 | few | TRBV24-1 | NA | TGTGCCACCGGGGAACCTTCTGGAGATACGCAGTATTTT | CATGEPSGDTQYF
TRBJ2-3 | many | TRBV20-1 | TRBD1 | TGCAGTGCTAGAGAACCATGGGACAGCGGAGATACGCAGTATTTT | CSAREPWDSGDTQYF
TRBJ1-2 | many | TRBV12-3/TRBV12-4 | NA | TGTGCCAGCACCATGGGGGTGGGCGGCCTCTATGGCTACACCTTC | CASTMGVGGLYGYTF
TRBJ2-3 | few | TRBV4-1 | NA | TGCGCCAGCAGCCAACAGGGCCGGAGCGGAAGCACAGATACGCAGTATTTT | CASSQQGRSGSTDTQYF
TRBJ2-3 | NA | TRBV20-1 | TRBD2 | TGCAGTGCTAGAGTAGCGGGAGTGGCAGGTGATACGCAGTATTTT | CSARVAGVAGDTQYF
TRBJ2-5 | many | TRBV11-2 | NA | TGTGCCAGCCAAAGGGTGGGGGAGACCCAGTACTTC | CASQRVGETQYF
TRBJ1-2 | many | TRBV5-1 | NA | TGCGCCAGCAGCTCGGGGCTTTATAACTATGGCTACACCTTC | CASSSGLYNYGYTF
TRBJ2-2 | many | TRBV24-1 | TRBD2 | TGTGCCACCAGTGATTCCCGCCTAGCGGCGAACACCGGGGAGCTGTTTTTT | CATSDSRLAANTGELFF
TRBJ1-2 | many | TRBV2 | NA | TGTGCCAGCAGTGAAGCGCTTCAGGGGGGCTACACCTTC | CASSEALQGGYTF
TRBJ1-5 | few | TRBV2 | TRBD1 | TGTGCCAGCACTGGGACAGCCAGAAATCAGCCCCAGCATTTT | CASTGTARNQPQHF
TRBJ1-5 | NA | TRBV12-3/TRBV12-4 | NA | TGTGCCAGCAGTTTACGGGGGTACATGGGCCGGACCCAGCATTTT | CASSLRGYMGRTQHF
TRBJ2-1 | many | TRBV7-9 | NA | TGTGCCAGCAGCTTAGTCGCCGGCGCCTACAATGAGCAGTTCTTC | CASSLVAGAYNEQFF
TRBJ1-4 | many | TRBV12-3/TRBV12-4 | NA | TGTGCCAGCAGTTTAGGGCAGTATAATGAAAAACTGTTTTTT | CASSLGQYNEKLFF
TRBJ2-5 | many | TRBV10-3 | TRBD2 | TGTGCCATCAGTGAGTCGTGGGCGGGAGATCGGGAGACCCAGTACTTC | CAISESWAGDRETQYF
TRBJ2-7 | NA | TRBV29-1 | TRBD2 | TGCAGCGTTGGGGGGGGGTTAGGCGAGCAGTACTTC | CSVGGGLGEQYF
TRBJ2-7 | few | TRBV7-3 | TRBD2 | TGTGCCAGCAGCTCCCTGCCGTCTAGCGGGACCGAGCAGTACTTC | CASSSLPSSGTEQYF
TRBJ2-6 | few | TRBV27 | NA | TGTGCCAGCACTCACGGGGACGCGGGGGCCAACGTCCTGACTTTC | CASTHGDAGANVLTF
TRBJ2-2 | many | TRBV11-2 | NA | TGTGCCAGCACCTCCCCGCCCCCTAAGTACCAGGACACCGGGGAGCTGTTTTTT | CASTSPPPKYQDTGELFF
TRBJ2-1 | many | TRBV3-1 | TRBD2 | TGTGCCAGCACCCTAGGCATTAGCGGGCCGGGCGCCTACAATGAGCAGTTCTTC | CASTLGISGPGAYNEQFF
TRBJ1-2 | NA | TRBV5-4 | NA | TGTGCCAGCAGCTTGGGAGGACAGACTAACTATGGCTACACCTTC | CASSLGGQTNYGYTF
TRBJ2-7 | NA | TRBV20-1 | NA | TGCAGTGCTAGAGCCGGCTTCTACGAGCAGTACTTC | CSARAGFYEQYF
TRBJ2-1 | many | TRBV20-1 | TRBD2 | TGCAGTGCTATGAGGGAGGGTGAGCAGTTCTTC | CSAMREGEQFF
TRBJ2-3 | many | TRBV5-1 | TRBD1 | TGCGCCAGCAGCTTTACAGGGGATGGCACAGATACGCAGTATTTT | CASSFTGDGTDTQYF
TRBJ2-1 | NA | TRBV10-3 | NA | TGTGCCACCGGAGACAATGAGCAGTTCTTC | CATGDNEQFF
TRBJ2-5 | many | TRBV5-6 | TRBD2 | TGTGCCAGCAGCTTGATAGAACTAGCGGCAGAGACCCAGTACTTC | CASSLIELAAETQYF
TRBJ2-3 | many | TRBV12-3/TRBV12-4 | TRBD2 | TGTGCCAGCAGCGGGGGAGCGGGGGGGAGTTTGGAGGATACGCAGTATTTT | CASSGGAGGSLEDTQYF
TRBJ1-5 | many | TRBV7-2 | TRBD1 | TGTGCCAGCAGCTTAACTCGGTATCGGGCAGGGGGCTTTCAGCCCCAGCATTTT | CASSLTRYRAGGFQPQHF
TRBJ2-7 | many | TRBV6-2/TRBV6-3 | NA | TGTGCCAGCAGACCCTCGGGACAAGCCTACGAGCAGTACTTC | CASRPSGQAYEQYF
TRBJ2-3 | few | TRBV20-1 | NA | TGCAGTGCTAGAACAGGCTTCACAGGTACGCAGTATTTT | CSARTGFTGTQYF
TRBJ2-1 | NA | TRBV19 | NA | TGTGCCAGTAGTATGCGGGGCTCCTACAATGAGCAGTTCTTC | CASSMRGSYNEQFF
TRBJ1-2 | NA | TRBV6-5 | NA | TGTGCCAGCAGTTACGGGGGTCATGGCTACACCTTC | CASSYGGHGYTF
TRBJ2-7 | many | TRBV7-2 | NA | TGTGCCAGCAGCTTGTGGAGCTACGAGCAGTACTTC | CASSLWSYEQYF
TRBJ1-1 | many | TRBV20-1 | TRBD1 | TGCAGTGCTTCCGAACAGGGGTGGGTGACTGAAGCTTTCTTT | CSASEQGWVTEAFF
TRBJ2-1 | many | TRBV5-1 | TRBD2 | TGCGCCAGCAGCTTCCGGGGGGGAGGAAATGAGCAGTTCTTC | CASSFRGGGNEQFF
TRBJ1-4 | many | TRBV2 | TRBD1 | TGTGCCAGCGGACCTCTCGGGACAGCTAATGAAAAACTGTTTTTT | CASGPLGTANEKLFF
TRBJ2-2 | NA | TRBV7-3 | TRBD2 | TGTGCCAGCGGCCAACAAGGCGGGAGGGCCTCCGGGGAGCTGTTTTTT | CASGQQGGRASGELFF
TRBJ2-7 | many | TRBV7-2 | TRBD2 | TGTGCCAGCAGCTTAGCCTTTCCTAGGCGGGAGGAACCCTACGAGCAGTACTTC | CASSLAFPRREEPYEQYF
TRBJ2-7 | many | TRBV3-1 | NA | TGTGCCAGCAGCCCGGATGAGGAGATCTACGAGCAGTACTTC | CASSPDEEIYEQYF
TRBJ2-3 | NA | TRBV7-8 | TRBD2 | TGTGCCAGCAGCTTAGCGGGGGGGGGGGAATTATACACGCAGTATTTT | CASSLAGGGELYTQYF
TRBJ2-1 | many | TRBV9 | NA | TGTGCCAGCAGCGTAGATCTAGTTAGTGAGCAGTTCTTC | CASSVDLVSEQFF
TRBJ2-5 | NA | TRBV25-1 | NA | TGTGCCAGCAGTAGAATAGCTGAGACCCAGTACTTC | CASSRIAETQYF
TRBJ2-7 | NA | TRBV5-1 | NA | TGCGCCAGCAGCACCGGGGCCATACTACGAGCGGAGTACTTC | CASSTGAILRAEYF
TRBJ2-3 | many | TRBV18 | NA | TGTGCCAGCTCACCCTGGGAGGCAGATACGCAGTATTTT | CASSPWEADTQYF
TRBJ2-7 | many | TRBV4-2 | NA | TGTGCCAGCAGCCAAGAATATTCGGGACCGGACTCCTACGAGCAGTACTTC | CASSQEYSGPDSYEQYF